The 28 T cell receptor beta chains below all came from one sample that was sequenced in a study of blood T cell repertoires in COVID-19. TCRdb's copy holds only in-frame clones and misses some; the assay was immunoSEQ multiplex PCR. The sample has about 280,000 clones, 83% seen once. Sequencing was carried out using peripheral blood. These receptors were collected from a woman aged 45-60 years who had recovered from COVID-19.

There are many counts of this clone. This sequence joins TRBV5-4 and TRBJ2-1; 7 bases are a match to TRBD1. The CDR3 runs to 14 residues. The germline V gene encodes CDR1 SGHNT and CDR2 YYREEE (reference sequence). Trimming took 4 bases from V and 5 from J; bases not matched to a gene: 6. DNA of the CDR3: TGTGCCAGCAGCCCGACAGGGAGTAACAATGAGCAGTTCTTC. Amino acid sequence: CASSPTGSNNEQFF.

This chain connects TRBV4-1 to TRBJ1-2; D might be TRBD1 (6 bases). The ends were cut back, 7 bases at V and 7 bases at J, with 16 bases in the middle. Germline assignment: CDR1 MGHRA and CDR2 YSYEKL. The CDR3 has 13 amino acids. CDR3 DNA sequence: TGCGCCAGCACCCCAGGGGCAGGTGGTGGCTACACCTTC. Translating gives CASTPGAGGGYTF.

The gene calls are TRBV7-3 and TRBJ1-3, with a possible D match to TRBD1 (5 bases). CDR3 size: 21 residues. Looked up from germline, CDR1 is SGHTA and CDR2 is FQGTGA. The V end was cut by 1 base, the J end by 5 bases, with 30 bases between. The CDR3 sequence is CASSLNGRRGAAWGGRNTIYF. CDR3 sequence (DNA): TGTGCCAGCAGCTTAAACGGCCGGAGGGGAGCAGCGTGGGGTGGAAGAAACACCATATATTTT.

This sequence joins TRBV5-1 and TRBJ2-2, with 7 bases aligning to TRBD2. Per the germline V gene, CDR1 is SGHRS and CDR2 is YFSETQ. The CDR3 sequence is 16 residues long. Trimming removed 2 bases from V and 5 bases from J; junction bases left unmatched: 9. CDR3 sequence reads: CASSLHGRGTTGELFF. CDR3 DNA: TGCGCCAGCAGCTTACACGGGCGGGGGACGACCGGGGAGCTGTTTTTT.

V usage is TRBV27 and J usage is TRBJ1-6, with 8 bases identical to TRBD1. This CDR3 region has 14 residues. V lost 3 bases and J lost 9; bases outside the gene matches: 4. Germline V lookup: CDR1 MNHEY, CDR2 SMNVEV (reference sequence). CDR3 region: CASSFSDRVSPLHF. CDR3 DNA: TGTGCCAGCAGTTTTTCGGACAGGGTTTCACCCCTCCACTTT.

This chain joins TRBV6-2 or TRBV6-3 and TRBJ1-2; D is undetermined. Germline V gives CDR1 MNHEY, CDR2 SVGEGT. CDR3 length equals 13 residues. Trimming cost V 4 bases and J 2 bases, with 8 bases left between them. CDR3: CASSSQLNYGYTF. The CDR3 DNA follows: TGTGCCAGCAGTTCACAGTTAAACTATGGCTACACCTTC.

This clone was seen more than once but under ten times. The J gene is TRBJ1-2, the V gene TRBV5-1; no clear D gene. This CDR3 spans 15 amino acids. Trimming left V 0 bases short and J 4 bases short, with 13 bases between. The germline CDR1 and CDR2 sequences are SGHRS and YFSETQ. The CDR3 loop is CASSLGTVPGYGYTF. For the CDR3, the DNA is TGCGCCAGCAGCTTGGGTACGGTTCCCGGCTATGGCTACACCTTC.

CDR3 nucleotide sequence: TGTGCCAGCTCACCTTACGGACAGGCTGAAAAACTGTTTTTT. This codes for CASSPYGQAEKLFF. This rearrangement joins TRBV18 to TRBJ1-4, with 7 positions matching TRBD1. CDR3 length: 14 residues. In germline, CDR1 is KGHSH, CDR2 LQKENI. The V segment lost 3 bases and the J segment 7 bases; nucleotides outside the gene matches: 5.

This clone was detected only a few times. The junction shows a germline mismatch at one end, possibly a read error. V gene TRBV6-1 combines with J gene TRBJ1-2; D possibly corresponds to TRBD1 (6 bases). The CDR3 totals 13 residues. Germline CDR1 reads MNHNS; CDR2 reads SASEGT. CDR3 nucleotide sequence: TGTGCCAGCAGGGAAGATGCAGGGGACGGCTACACCTTC. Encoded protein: CASREDAGDGYTF.

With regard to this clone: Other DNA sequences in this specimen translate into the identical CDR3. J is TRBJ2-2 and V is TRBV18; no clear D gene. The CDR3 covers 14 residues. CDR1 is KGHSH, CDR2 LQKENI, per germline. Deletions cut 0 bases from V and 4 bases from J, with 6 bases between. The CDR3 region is CASSPPSRTGELFF. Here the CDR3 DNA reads TGTGCCAGCTCACCACCGTCCCGCACCGGGGAGCTGTTTTTT.

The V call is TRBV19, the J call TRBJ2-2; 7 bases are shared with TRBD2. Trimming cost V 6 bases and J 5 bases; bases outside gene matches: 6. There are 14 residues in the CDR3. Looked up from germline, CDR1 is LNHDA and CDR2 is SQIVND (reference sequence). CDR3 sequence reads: CASSWGGRTGELFF. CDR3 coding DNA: TGTGCCAGTAGCTGGGGAGGGAGGACCGGGGAGCTGTTTTTT.

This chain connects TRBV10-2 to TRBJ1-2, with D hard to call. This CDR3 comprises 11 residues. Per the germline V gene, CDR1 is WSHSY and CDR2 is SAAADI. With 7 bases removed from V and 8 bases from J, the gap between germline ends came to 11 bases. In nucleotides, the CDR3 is TGCGCCAGCACCGCCCCCGGGGGCTACACCTTC. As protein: CASTAPGGYTF.

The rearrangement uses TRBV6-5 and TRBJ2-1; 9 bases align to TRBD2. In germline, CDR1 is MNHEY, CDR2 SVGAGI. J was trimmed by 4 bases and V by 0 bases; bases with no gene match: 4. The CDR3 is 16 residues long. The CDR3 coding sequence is TGTGCCAGCAGTTACTCATCTAGCGGGGTTTACAATGAGCAGTTCTTC. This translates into CASSYSSSGVYNEQFF.

This CDR3 is CASSVGDPAGTSGANVLTF. The CDR3 DNA reads as TGTGCCAGCAGCGTAGGAGATCCAGCGGGAACCTCTGGGGCCAACGTCCTGACTTTC. J is TRBJ2-6 and V is TRBV9; 7 bases fit TRBD2. The germline V gene encodes CDR1 SGDLS and CDR2 YYNGEE. This CDR3 comprises 19 residues. Unmatched junction bases numbered 9, after V lost 0 bases and J lost 0 bases.

Written as DNA, the CDR3 is TGCAGCGTTGTAGTCCCGGGACGCGGGGCGTGGGCTTTCTTT. As protein: CSVVVPGRGAWAFF. V gene TRBV29-1 combines with J gene TRBJ1-1; possibly TRBD1 for D (5 bases). V was clipped by 4 bases and J by 11 bases, with 23 bases between them. This CDR3 contains 14 residues. Germline CDR1 reads SQVTM; CDR2 reads ANQGSEA.

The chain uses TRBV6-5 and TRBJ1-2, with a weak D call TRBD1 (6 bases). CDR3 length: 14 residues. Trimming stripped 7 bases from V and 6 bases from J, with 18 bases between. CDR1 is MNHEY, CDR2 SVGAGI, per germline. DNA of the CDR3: TGTGCCAGCATCTCTGGACAGTCTAGAAATGGCTACACCTTC. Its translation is CASISGQSRNGYTF.

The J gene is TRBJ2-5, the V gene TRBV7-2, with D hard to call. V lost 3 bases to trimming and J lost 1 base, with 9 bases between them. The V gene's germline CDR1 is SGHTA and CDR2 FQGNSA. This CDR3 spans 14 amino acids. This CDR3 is CASSLYRVQETQYF. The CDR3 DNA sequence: TGTGCCAGCAGCTTGTACCGAGTCCAAGAGACCCAGTACTTC.

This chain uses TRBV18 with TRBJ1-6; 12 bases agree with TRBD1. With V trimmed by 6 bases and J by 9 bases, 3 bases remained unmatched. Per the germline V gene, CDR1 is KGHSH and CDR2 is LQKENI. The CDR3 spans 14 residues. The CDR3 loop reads CASSRDRGRSPLHF. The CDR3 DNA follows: TGTGCCAGCTCTCGGGACAGGGGGCGTTCACCCCTCCACTTT.

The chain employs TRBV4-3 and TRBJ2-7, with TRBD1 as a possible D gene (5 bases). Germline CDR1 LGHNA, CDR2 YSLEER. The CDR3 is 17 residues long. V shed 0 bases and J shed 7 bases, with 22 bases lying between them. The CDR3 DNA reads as TGCGCCAGCAGCCAAGATTTCCGCCAAGGGGCGAGTCGGGAGCAGTACTTC. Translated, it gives CASSQDFRQGASREQYF.

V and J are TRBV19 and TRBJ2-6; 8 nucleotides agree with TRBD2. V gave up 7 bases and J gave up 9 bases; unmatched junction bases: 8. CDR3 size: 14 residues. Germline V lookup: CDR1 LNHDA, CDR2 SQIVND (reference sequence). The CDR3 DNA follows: TGTGCCAGTACCGGGGGCGCGGGAGGCAACGTCCTGACTTTC. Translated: CASTGGAGGNVLTF.

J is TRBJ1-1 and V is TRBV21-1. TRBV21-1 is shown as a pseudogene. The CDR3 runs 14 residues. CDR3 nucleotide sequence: TGTGCCAGCAGCAACCCAAACCGGAGGACTGAAGCTTTCTTT. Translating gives CASSNPNRRTEAFF.

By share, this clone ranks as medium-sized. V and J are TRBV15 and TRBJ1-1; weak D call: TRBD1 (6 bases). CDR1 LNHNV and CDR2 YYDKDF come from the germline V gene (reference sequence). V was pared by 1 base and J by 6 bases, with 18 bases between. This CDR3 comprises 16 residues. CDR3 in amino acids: CATSRGLQGLMAEAFF. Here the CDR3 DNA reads TGTGCCACCAGCAGAGGACTTCAGGGGCTTATGGCTGAAGCTTTCTTT.

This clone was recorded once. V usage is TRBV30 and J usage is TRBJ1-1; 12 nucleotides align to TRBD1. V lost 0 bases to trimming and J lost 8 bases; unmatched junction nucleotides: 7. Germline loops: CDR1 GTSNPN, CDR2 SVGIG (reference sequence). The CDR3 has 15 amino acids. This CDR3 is CAWSVYGTGGVEAFF. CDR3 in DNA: TGTGCCTGGAGTGTTTACGGGACAGGGGGCGTGGAAGCTTTCTTT.

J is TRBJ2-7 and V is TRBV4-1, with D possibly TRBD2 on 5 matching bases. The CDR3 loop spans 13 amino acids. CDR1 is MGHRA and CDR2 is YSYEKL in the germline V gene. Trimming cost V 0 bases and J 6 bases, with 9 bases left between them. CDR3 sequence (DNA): TGCGCCAGCAGCCAAGAGTCACGGGGCGAGCAGTACTTC. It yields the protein CASSQESRGEQYF.

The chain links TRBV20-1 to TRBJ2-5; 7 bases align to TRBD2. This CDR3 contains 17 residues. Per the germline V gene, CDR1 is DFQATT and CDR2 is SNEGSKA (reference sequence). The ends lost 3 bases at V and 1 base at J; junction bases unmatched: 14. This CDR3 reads CSASWVRREHPQETQYF. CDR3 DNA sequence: TGCAGTGCTAGTTGGGTTCGGCGGGAGCATCCCCAAGAGACCCAGTACTTC.

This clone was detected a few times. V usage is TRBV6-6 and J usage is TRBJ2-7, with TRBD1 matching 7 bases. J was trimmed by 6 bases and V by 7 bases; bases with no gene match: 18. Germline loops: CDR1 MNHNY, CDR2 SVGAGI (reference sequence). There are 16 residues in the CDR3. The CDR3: CASTDRQGPTTSEQYF. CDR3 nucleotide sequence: TGTGCCAGCACCGATAGACAGGGCCCAACCACCAGCGAGCAGTACTTC.

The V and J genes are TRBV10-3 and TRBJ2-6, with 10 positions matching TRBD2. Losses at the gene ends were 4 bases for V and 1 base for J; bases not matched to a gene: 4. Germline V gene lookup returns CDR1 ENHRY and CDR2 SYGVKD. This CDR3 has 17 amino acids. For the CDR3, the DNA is TGTGCCATCAGTGGCAGTAGCGGGAGGTCTGGGGCCAACGTCCTGACTTTC. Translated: CAISGSSGRSGANVLTF.

CDR3 amino acids: CASLIGGASATEAFF. Written as DNA, the CDR3 is TGTGCCTCTCTTATAGGGGGCGCTTCAGCCACTGAAGCTTTCTTT. The chain is built from TRBV19 and TRBJ1-1; TRBD1 aligns across 7 bases. CDR3 length: 15 residues. Trimming at V came to 11 bases and at J to 4 bases, leaving 16 bases not matched to a gene. CDR1 is LNHDA, CDR2 SQIVND, per germline (reference sequence).